This passage covers 8 T cell receptor beta chains from one sample sequenced in a study of Ad26.COV2.S vaccination and SARS-CoV-2 variants. Treatment indicated: roughly 18 received Ad26.COV2.S at low or high dose, single or two shots; roughly five received placebo; per-sample allocation not given. Following the first vaccine or placebo injection, samples were taken on day 63. The table came from immunoSEQ multiplex PCR; TCRdb's copy has only in-frame clones and leaves some out. The sample consists of hundreds of thousands of clones, 89% of them appearing once. The source material was peripheral blood, sampled in a trial of Ad26.COV2.S vaccine versus placebo. Receptors originate from a person between 18 and 59 years old who received the Ad26.COV2.S COVID-19 vaccine or a placebo.

The chain has TRBV19 and TRBJ1-5; the D gene is possibly TRBD1 (5 bases). Trimming took off 3 bases at V and 6 bases at J, with 12 bases between the two ends. The CDR3 length is 14 residues. Germline values: CDR1 LNHDA, CDR2 SQIVND (reference sequence). The CDR3 DNA sequence: TGTGCCAGTAGTATTGATGGGGGGATTCAGCCCCAGCATTTT. Translation gives CASSIDGGIQPQHF.

The chain is built from TRBV19 and TRBJ1-6, with TRBD1 identical over 9 bases. The junction had 6 bases not matched to a gene; V was cut back by 5 bases and J by 7 bases. The germline V gene encodes CDR1 LNHDA and CDR2 SQIVND (reference sequence). The CDR3 length is 15 residues. In DNA form, the CDR3 reads TGTGCCAGTAGTTTTGGGACAGGGACCAATTCACCCCTCCACTTT. Translating it yields CASSFGTGTNSPLHF.

Comment on this clone: A junction boundary mismatches the germline segment, possibly from a read error. The chain combines TRBV6-1 with TRBJ1-1, with 8 nucleotides matching TRBD1. The germline V gene has CDR1 MNHNS and CDR2 SASEGT. The CDR3 has 13 amino acids. As DNA, the CDR3 is TGTGCCAGCAGTGAAGCGTGGGGGAACAGGGGGACGTTT. It specifies CASSEAWGNRGTF.

V and J are TRBV19 and TRBJ2-7, with 7 bases that match TRBD1. Germline V CDR1 and CDR2: LNHDA, SQIVND (reference sequence). This CDR3 is 14 amino acids long. V was clipped by 4 bases and J by 6 bases; unmatched bases: 9. This CDR3 reads CASSKIGQALEQYF. Written as DNA, the CDR3 is TGTGCCAGTAGTAAAATCGGACAGGCCCTCGAGCAGTACTTC. Full variable domain (missing parts from reference TRBV19 and TRBJ2-7): DGGITQSPKYLFRKEGQNVTLSCEQNLNHDAMYWYRQDPGQGLRLIYYSQIVNDFQKGDIAEGYSVSREKKESFPLTVTSAQKNPTAFYLCASSKIGQALEQYFGPGTRLTVT.

The V call is TRBV30, the J call TRBJ1-1, with D possibly TRBD1 on 6 matching bases. The CDR3 has 14 amino acids. The V end lost 4 bases, the J end lost 3 bases, and 15 bases lay between the germline ends. CDR1 GTSNPN and CDR2 SVGIG come from the germline V gene (reference sequence). The CDR3 protein is CAWTLTGLYTEAFF. CDR3 bases: TGTGCCTGGACTCTGACAGGTCTTTACACTGAAGCTTTCTTT.

The chain combines TRBV6-5 with TRBJ2-6; 9 nucleotides match TRBD1. Trimming at V came to 2 bases and at J to 3 bases, leaving 2 bases not matched to a gene. Germline CDR1 reads MNHEY; CDR2 reads SVGAGI. The CDR3 is 16 residues long. CDR3 nucleotide sequence: TGTGCCAGCAGTTACGACAGGGGGTATGGGGCCAACGTCCTGACTTTC. Translated, it gives CASSYDRGYGANVLTF.

This clone came up a few times. The V and J genes are TRBV19 and TRBJ2-7; D call uncertain. Germline V CDR1 and CDR2: LNHDA, SQIVND (reference sequence). The V end was cut by 5 bases, the J end by 1 base, with 12 bases between. The CDR3 has 14 residues. Here the CDR3 reads CASSPEVGSYEQYF. CDR3 coding DNA: TGTGCCAGTAGTCCCGAGGTGGGGTCCTACGAGCAGTACTTC.

CDR3 nucleotides: TGTGCCAGCAGCCTCGACAGGGATGAAAAACTGTTTTTT. Its translation is CASSLDRDEKLFF. The chain joins TRBV7-3 to TRBJ1-4; 7 bases fit TRBD1. CDR3 length: 13 amino acids. Per germline, CDR1 SGHTA and CDR2 FQGTGA. Trimming at V came to 5 bases and at J to 6 bases, leaving 3 bases not matched to a gene.